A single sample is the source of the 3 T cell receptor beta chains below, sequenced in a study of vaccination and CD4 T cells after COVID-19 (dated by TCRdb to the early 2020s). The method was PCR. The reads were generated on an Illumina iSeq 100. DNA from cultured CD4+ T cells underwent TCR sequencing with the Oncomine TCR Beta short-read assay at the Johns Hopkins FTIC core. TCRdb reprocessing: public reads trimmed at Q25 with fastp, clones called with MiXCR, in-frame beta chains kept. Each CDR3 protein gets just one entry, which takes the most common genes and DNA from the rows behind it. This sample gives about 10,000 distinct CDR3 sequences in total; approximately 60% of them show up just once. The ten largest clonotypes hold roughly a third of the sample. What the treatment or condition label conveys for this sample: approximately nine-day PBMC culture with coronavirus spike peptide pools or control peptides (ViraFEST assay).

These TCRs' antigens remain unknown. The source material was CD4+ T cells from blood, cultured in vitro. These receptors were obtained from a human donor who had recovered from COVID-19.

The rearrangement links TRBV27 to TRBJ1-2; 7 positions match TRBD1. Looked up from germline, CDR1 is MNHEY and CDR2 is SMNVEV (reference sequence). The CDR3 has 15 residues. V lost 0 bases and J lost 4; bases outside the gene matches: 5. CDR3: CASSLSTRQGYGYTF. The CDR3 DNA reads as TGTGCCAGCAGTTTATCGACCCGACAGGGCTATGGCTACACCTTC.

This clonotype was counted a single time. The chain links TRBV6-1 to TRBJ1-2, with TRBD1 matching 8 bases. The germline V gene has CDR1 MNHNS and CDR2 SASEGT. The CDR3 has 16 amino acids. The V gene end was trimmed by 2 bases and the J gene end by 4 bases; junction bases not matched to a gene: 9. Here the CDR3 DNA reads TGTGCCAGCAGTGAAAGGTGGGGACAGGCCGGCTATGGCTACACCTTC. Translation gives CASSERWGQAGYGYTF.

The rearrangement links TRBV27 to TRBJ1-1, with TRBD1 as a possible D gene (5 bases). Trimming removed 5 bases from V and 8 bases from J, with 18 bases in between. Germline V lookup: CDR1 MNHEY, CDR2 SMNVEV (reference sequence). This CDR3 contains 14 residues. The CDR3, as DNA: TGTGCCAGCAGTCCTTACCGACAGACCCGAGAAGCTTTCTTT. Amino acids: CASSPYRQTREAFF.